This is a list of T cell receptor beta chains from one sample in a study of cytomegalovirus exposure and HLA in healthy donors. Here immunoSEQ multiplex PCR was the method, and the copy in TCRdb shows in-frame clones only, minus some. This table holds about 120,000 clones, 8.5% to 9% found once. The sample was PBMCs. These receptors all stem from a woman aged 40-49 years in good health and CMV-seropositive. CDR3s include the opening cysteine and the closing phenylalanine or tryptophan. The D gene is left open where the match is weak. Clone size is stated in some rows and not others, as once, few, many or a class when expanded.

d_call: TRBD1
v_call: TRBV10-2
j_call: TRBJ1-4
clone_size: .
cdr3_nt: TGCGCCAGCAGGGGACAGGGGGGCGAAAAACTGTTTTTT
cdr3_aa: CASRGQGGEKLFF

d_call: .
v_call: TRBV19
j_call: TRBJ2-3
clone_size: .
cdr3_nt: TGTGCCAGTAGTGCTGAAACTAGGGGGACAGATACGCAGTATTTT
cdr3_aa: CASSAETRGTDTQYF

d_call: .
v_call: TRBV7-9
j_call: TRBJ1-4
clone_size: few
cdr3_nt: TGTGCCAGCAGCCCAGACAGGACTGAACTGTTTTTT
cdr3_aa: CASSPDRTELFF

d_call: TRBD1
v_call: TRBV7-9
j_call: TRBJ1-1
clone_size: .
cdr3_nt: TGTGCCAGCAGCGCGGACAGGGGTTTTACTGAAGCTTTCTTT
cdr3_aa: CASSADRGFTEAFF

d_call: TRBD2
v_call: TRBV4-1
j_call: TRBJ2-3
clone_size: .
cdr3_nt: TGCGCCAGCAGCCACCGACTAGCGGGGGGTAACACAGATACGCAGTATTTT
cdr3_aa: CASSHRLAGGNTDTQYF

d_call: .
v_call: TRBV4-1
j_call: TRBJ2-1
clone_size: .
cdr3_nt: TGCGCCAGCAGCCATCCCGGACAGTCCAATGAGCAGTTCTTC
cdr3_aa: CASSHPGQSNEQFF

d_call: .
v_call: TRBV30
j_call: TRBJ2-3
clone_size: few
cdr3_nt: TGTGCCTGGAGTGTACAGTGGGGGGGCGGAGATACGCAGTATTTT
cdr3_aa: CAWSVQWGGGDTQYF

d_call: TRBD1
v_call: TRBV5-1
j_call: TRBJ1-2
clone_size: .
cdr3_nt: TGCGCCAGCAGCGAAACAGGGGTACTCTATGGCTACACCTTC
cdr3_aa: CASSETGVLYGYTF

d_call: TRBD1
v_call: TRBV28
j_call: TRBJ1-6
clone_size: .
cdr3_nt: TGTGCCAGCAGTAAGGGACAGAGTGGCGCACCCCTCCACTTT
cdr3_aa: CASSKGQSGAPLHF

d_call: TRBD1
v_call: TRBV30
j_call: TRBJ1-2
clone_size: .
cdr3_nt: TGTGCCTGGGGTGACAGGGGAGCCTATGGCTACACCTTC
cdr3_aa: CAWGDRGAYGYTF

d_call: .
v_call: TRBV27
j_call: TRBJ1-2
clone_size: .
cdr3_nt: TGTGCCAGCAGTCTTTCAATACCTGACGCGGAGGGCTACACCTTC
cdr3_aa: CASSLSIPDAEGYTF

d_call: TRBD1
v_call: TRBV7-9
j_call: TRBJ2-2
clone_size: .
cdr3_nt: TGTGCCAGCAGCGCCAACCCGACAGGGCTCACCGGGGAGCTGTTTTTT
cdr3_aa: CASSANPTGLTGELFF

d_call: .
v_call: TRBV4-2
j_call: TRBJ1-4
clone_size: few
cdr3_nt: TGTGCCAGCAGCCAAGATCCCTCCCAGGGGGAAAAACTGTTTTTT
cdr3_aa: CASSQDPSQGEKLFF

d_call: .
v_call: TRBV18
j_call: TRBJ2-5
clone_size: .
cdr3_nt: TGTGCCAGCTCACCAGACAGTCGCCAAGAGACCCAGTACTTC
cdr3_aa: CASSPDSRQETQYF

d_call: .
v_call: TRBV11-2
j_call: TRBJ2-5
clone_size: .
cdr3_nt: TGTGCCAGCAGCTTCTCGGGCCAAGAGACCCAGTACTTC
cdr3_aa: CASSFSGQETQYF

d_call: TRBD1
v_call: TRBV19
j_call: TRBJ1-5
clone_size: .
cdr3_nt: TGTGCCAGTACCGGCAGGGGGAGGCAGCCCCAGCATTTT
cdr3_aa: CASTGRGRQPQHF

d_call: .
v_call: TRBV9
j_call: TRBJ2-1
clone_size: .
cdr3_nt: TGTGCCAGCAGCGTAGTATTCTCTGGGGGCGCCCCGAGCTCCTACAATGAGCAGTTCTTC
cdr3_aa: CASSVVFSGGAPSSYNEQFF

d_call: TRBD1
v_call: TRBV27
j_call: TRBJ1-1
clone_size: .
cdr3_nt: TGTGCCAGCAGTTCCTACAGGGGGTCGGACACTGAAGCTTTCTTT
cdr3_aa: CASSSYRGSDTEAFF

d_call: .
v_call: TRBV5-8
j_call: TRBJ2-1
clone_size: few
cdr3_nt: TGTGCCAGCAATGACGGGTCCTTTTCTAGCTCCTACAATGAGCAGTTCTTC
cdr3_aa: CASNDGSFSSSYNEQFF

d_call: TRBD2
v_call: TRBV2
j_call: TRBJ2-1
clone_size: .
cdr3_nt: TGTGCCAGCAGTGAAAGGGAGACTAGCGGGGCCTACAATGAGCAGTTCTTC
cdr3_aa: CASSERETSGAYNEQFF

d_call: .
v_call: TRBV5-1
j_call: TRBJ2-1
clone_size: few
cdr3_nt: TGCGCCAGCAGCTTGGGGGGCGGGGGCAGCTCCTACAATGAGCAGTTCTTC
cdr3_aa: CASSLGGGGSSYNEQFF

d_call: .
v_call: TRBV21-1
j_call: TRBJ2-7
clone_size: .
cdr3_nt: TGTGCCAGCAGCACCCGGACTAGCGACACCTACGAGCAGTACTTC
cdr3_aa: CASSTRTSDTYEQYF

d_call: TRBD1
v_call: TRBV7-3
j_call: TRBJ2-2
clone_size: .
cdr3_nt: TGTGCCAGCAGCCGTGACAGGGGATTAGTGAGGCTGTTTTTT
cdr3_aa: CASSRDRGLVRLFF

d_call: .
v_call: TRBV5-1
j_call: TRBJ1-2
clone_size: .
cdr3_nt: TGCGCCAGCAGCGTGGACAGCCGAAACTATGGCTACACCTTC
cdr3_aa: CASSVDSRNYGYTF